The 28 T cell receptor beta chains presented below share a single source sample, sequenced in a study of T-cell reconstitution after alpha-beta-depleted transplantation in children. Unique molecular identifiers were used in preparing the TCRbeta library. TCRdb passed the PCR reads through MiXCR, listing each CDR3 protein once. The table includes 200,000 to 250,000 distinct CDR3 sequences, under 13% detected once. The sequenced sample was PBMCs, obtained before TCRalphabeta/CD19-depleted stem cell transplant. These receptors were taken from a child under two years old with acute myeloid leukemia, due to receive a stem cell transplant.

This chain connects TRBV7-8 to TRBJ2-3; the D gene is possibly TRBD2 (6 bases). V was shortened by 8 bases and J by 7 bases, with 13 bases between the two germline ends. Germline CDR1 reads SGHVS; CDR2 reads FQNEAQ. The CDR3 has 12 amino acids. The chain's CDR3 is CASDSGGNTQYF. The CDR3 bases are TGTGCCAGCGACTCCGGGGGAAATACGCAGTATTTT.

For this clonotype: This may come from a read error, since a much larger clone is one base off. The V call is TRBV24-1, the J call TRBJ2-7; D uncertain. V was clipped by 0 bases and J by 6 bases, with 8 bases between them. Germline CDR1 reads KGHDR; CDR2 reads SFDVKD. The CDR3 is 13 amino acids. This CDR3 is CATSDLFSGEQYF. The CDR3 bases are TGTGCCACCAGTGATTTGTTTTCGGGCGAGCAGTACTTC.

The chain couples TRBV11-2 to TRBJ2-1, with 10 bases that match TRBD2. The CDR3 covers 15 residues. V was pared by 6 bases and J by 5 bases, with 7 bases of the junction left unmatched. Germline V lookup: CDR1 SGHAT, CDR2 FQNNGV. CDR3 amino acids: CASSSSGLAHNEQFF. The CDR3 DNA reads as TGTGCCAGCAGTTCCTCGGGACTAGCGCACAATGAGCAGTTCTTC.

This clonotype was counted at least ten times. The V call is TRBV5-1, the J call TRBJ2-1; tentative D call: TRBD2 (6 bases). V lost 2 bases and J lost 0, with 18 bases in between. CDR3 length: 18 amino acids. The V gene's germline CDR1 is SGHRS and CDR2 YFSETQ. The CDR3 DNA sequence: TGCGCCAGCAGCTTAACTTTAAATCTAGCGAGCTCCTACAATGAGCAGTTCTTC. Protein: CASSLTLNLASSYNEQFF.

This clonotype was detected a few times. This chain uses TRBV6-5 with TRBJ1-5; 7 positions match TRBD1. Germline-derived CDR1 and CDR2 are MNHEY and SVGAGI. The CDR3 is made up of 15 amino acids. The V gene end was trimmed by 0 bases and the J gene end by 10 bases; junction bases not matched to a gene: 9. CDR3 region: CASSYSRTGDSPQHF. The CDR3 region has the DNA TGTGCCAGCAGTTACTCGAGAACAGGGGATTCACCCCAGCATTTT.

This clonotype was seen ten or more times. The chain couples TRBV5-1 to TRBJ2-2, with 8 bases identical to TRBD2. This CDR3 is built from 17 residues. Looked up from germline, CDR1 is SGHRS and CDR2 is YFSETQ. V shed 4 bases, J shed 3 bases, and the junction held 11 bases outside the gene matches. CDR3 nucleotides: TGCGCCAGCAGCCCCTCCGGGACTAGTTGGGACACCGGGGAGCTGTTTTTT. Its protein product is CASSPSGTSWDTGELFF.

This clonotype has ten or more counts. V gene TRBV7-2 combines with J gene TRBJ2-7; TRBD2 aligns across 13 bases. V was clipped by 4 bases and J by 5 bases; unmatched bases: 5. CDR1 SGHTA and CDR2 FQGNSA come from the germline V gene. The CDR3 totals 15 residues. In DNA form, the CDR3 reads TGTGCCAGCAGCTCCCGACTAGCGGGAGGAAACGAGCAGTACTTC. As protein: CASSSRLAGGNEQYF.

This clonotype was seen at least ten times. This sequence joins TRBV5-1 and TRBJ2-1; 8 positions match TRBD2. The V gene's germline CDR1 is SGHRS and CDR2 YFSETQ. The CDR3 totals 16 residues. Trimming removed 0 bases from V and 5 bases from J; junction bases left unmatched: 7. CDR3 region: CASSLVASGPHNEQFF. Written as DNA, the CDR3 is TGCGCCAGCAGCTTGGTGGCTAGCGGGCCCCACAATGAGCAGTTCTTC. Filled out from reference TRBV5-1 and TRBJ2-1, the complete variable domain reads KAGVTQTPRYLIKTRGQQVTLSCSPISGHRSVSWYQQTPGQGLQFLFEYFSETQRNKGNFPGRFSGRQFSNSRSEMNVSTLELGDSALYLCASSLVASGPHNEQFFGPGTRLTVL.

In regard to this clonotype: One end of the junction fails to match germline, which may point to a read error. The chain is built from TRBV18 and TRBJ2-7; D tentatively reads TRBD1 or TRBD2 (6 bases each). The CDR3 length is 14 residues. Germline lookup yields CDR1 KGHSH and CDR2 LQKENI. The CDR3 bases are TGTGCCAGCTCACCTGGGGGGCAGATCTACAAGCAGTACTTC. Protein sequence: CASSPGGQIYKQYF.

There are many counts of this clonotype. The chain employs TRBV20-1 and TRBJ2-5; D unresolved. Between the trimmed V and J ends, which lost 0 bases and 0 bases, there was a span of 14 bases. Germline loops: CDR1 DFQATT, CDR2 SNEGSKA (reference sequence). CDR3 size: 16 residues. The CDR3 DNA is TGCAGTGCTAGAGATGTCCGGAGCCCCTACCAAGAGACCCAGTACTTC. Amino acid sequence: CSARDVRSPYQETQYF.

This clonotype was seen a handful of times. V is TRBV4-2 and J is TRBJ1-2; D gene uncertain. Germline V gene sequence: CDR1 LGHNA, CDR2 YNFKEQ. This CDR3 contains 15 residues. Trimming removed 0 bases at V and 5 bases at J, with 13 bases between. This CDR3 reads CASSQDYVKSYGYTF. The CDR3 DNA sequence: TGTGCCAGCAGCCAAGATTACGTCAAGTCGTATGGCTACACCTTC.

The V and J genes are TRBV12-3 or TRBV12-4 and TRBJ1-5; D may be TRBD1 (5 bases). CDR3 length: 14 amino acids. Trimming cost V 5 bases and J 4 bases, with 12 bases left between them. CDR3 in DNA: TGTGCCAGCAGTCACGGAGGGGAAAATCAGCCCCAGCATTTT. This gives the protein CASSHGGENQPQHF.

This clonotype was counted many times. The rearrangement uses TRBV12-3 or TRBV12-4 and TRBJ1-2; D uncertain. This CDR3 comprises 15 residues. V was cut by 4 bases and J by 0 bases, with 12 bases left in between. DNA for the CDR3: TGTGCCAGCAGTTCCCAGGATTCGACTAACTATGGCTACACCTTC. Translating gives CASSSQDSTNYGYTF.

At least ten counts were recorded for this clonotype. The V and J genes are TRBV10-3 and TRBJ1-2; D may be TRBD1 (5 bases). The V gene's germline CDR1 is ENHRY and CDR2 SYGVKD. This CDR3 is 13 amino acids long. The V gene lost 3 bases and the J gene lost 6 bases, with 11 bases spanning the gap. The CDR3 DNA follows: TGTGCCATCAGTGAAGTGAGGGACGATGGCTACACCTTC. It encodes CAISEVRDDGYTF.

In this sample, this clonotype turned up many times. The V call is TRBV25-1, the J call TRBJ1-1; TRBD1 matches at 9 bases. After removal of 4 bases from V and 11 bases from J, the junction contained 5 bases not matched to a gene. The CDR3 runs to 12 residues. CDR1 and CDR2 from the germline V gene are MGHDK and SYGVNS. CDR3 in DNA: TGTGCCAGCAGTGGGACAGGGACAGGGGCTTTCTTT. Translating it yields CASSGTGTGAFF. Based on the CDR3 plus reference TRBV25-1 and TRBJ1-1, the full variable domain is EADIYQTPRYLVIGTGKKITLECSQTMGHDKMYWYQQDPGMELHLIHYSYGVNSTEKGDLSSESTVSRIRTEHFPLTLESARPSHTSQYLCASSGTGTGAFFGQGTRLTVV.

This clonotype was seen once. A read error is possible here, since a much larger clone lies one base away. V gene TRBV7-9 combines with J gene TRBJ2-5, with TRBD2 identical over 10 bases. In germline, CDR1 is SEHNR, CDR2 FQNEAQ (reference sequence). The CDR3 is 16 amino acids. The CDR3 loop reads CAGSILSGGYQETQYF. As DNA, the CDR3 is TGTGCCGGCAGCATCCTTAGCGGGGGGTACCAAGAGACCCAGTACTTC. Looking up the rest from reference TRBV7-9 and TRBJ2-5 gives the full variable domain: DTGVSQNPRHKITKRGQNVTFRCDPISEHNRLYWYRQTLGQGPEFLTYFQNEAQLEKSRLLSDRFSAERPKGSFSTLEIQRTEQGDSAMYLCAGSILSGGYQETQYFGPGTRLLVL.

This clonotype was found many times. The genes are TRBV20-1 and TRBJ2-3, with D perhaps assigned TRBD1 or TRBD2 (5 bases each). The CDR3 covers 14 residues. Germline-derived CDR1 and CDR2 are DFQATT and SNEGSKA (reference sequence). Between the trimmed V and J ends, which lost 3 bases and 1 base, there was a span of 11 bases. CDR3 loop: CSASRGPGTDTQYF. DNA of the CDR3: TGCAGTGCTAGTAGGGGACCTGGCACAGATACGCAGTATTTT.

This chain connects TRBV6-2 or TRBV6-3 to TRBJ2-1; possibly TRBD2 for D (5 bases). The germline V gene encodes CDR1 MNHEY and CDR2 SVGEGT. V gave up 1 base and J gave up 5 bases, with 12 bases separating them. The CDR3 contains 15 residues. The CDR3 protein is CASSYWGNGNNEQFF. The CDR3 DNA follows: TGTGCCAGCAGTTACTGGGGAAACGGGAACAATGAGCAGTTCTTC.

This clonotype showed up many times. DNA for the CDR3: TGTGCCAGCAGCCGGGACATAACTTCACCCCTCCACTTT. Protein: CASSRDITSPLHF. The V call is TRBV7-7, the J call TRBJ1-6; maybe TRBD1 (6 bases). Trimming removed 5 bases from V and 9 bases from J, with 11 bases in between. The CDR3 is 13 amino acids. The germline V gene encodes CDR1 SSHAT and CDR2 FNYEAQ (reference sequence).

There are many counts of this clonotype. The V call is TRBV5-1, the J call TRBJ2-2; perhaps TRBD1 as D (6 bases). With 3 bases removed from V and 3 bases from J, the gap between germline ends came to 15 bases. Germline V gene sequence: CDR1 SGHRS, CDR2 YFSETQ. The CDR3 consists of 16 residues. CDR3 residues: CASSSGHGGDTGELFF. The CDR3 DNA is TGCGCCAGCAGCTCGGGCCATGGGGGCGACACCGGGGAGCTGTTTTTT.

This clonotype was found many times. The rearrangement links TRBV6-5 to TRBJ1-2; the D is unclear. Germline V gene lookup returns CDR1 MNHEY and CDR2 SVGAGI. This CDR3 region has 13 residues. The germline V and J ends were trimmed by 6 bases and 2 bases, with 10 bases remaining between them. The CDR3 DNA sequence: TGTGCCAGCAGGTTCTCACAGAACTATGGCTACACCTTC. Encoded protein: CASRFSQNYGYTF.

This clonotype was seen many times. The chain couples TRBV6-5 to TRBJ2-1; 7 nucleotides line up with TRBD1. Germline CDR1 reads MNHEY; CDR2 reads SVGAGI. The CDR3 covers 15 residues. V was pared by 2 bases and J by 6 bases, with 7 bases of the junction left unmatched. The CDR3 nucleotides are TGTGCCAGCAGTTACCGGGACAGCACAGGCAATGAGCAGTTCTTC. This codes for CASSYRDSTGNEQFF.

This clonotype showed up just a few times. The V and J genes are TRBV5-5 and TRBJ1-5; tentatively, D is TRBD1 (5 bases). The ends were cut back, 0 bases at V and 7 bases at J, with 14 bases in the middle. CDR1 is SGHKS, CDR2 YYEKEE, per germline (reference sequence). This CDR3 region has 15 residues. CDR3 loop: CASSLAGGMEQPQHF. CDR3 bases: TGTGCCAGCAGCTTGGCCGGGGGGATGGAGCAGCCCCAGCATTTT. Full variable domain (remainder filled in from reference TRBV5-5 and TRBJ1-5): DAGVTQSPTHLIKTRGQQVTLRCSPISGHKSVSWYQQVLGQGPQFIFQYYEKEERGRGNFPDRFSARQFPNYSSELNVNALLLGDSALYLCASSLAGGMEQPQHFGDGTRLSIL.

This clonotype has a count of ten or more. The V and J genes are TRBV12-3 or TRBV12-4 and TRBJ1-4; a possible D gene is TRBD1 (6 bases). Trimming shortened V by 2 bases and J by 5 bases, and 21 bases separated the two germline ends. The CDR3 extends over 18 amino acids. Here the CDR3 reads CASSLLGGEGEENEKLFF. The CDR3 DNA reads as TGTGCCAGCAGTTTATTAGGGGGAGAGGGGGAAGAGAATGAAAAACTGTTTTTT.

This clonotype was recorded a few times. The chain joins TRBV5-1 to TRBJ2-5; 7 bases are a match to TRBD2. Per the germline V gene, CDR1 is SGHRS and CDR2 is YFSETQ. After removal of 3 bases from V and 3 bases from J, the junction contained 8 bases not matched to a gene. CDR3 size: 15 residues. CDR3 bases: TGCGCCAGCAGCTCGGGGCCAGCGGGGAAAGAGACCCAGTACTTC. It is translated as CASSSGPAGKETQYF. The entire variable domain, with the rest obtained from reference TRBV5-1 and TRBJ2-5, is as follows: KAGVTQTPRYLIKTRGQQVTLSCSPISGHRSVSWYQQTPGQGLQFLFEYFSETQRNKGNFPGRFSGRQFSNSRSEMNVSTLELGDSALYLCASSSGPAGKETQYFGPGTRLLVL.

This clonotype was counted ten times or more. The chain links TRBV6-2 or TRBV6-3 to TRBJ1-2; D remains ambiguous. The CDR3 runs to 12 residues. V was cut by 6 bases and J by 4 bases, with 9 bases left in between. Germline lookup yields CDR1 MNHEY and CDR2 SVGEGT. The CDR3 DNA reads TGTGCCAGCAGCCGACCAAGCTATGGCTACACCTTC. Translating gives CASSRPSYGYTF.

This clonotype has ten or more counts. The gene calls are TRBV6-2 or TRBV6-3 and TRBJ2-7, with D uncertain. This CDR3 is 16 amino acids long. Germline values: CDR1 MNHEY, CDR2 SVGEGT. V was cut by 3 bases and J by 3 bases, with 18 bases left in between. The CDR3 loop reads CASSYYDPVGSYEQYF. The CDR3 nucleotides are TGTGCCAGCAGTTATTACGACCCCGTTGGCAGCTACGAGCAGTACTTC.

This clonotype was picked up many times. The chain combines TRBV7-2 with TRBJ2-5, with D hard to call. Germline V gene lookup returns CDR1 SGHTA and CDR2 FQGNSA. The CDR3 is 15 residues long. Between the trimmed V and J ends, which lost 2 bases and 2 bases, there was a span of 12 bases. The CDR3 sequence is CASSLTVGIQETQYF. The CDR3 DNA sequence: TGTGCCAGCAGCTTAACAGTAGGCATACAAGAGACCCAGTACTTC.